A selection of T cell receptor beta chains follows, all from one sample in a study of T cells in Graves' hyperthyroidism and ophthalmopathy. From the multiplex PCR reads, TCRdb called clonotypes with MiXCR, one entry per CDR3 protein. The data contain roughly 720,000 distinct CDR3 sequences, around 16% of them singletons. Source material: blood. Every receptor here comes from a man aged 45-65 years with Graves' hyperthyroidism. Both conserved end residues are part of each CDR3. A D gene is named only where the DNA matches it firmly. Part of the rows lack a size; the others show once, few, many or a class for expanded clones.

cdr3_aa: CASSFDRGVSGNTIYF
cdr3_nt: TGTGCCAGCAGTTTCGACAGGGGAGTCTCTGGAAACACCATATATTTT
j_call: TRBJ1-3
v_call: TRBV12-3/TRBV12-4
d_call: TRBD1
clone_size: many

cdr3_aa: CASSDTLALEQYF
cdr3_nt: TGTGCCAGCAGTGATACACTAGCTCTCGAGCAGTACTTC
j_call: TRBJ2-7
v_call: TRBV2
d_call: NA
clone_size: NA

cdr3_aa: CASRRRDTGELFF
cdr3_nt: TGTGCCAGCAGAAGAAGGGACACCGGGGAGCTGTTTTTT
j_call: TRBJ2-2
v_call: TRBV7-2
d_call: NA
clone_size: many

cdr3_aa: CASIGLAGVQETQYF
cdr3_nt: TGCGCCAGCATCGGACTAGCGGGGGTTCAAGAGACCCAGTACTTC
j_call: TRBJ2-5
v_call: TRBV5-1
d_call: TRBD2
clone_size: few

cdr3_aa: CACSNVRRNNQPQHF
cdr3_nt: TGTGCCTGTAGTAATGTAAGACGGAACAATCAGCCCCAGCATTTT
j_call: TRBJ1-5
v_call: TRBV19
d_call: NA
clone_size: few

cdr3_aa: CASSLSRWDTQYF
cdr3_nt: TGTGCCAGCAGTTTATCTAGGTGGGATACGCAGTATTTT
j_call: TRBJ2-3
v_call: TRBV28
d_call: NA
clone_size: few

cdr3_aa: CASSYPRDRQGGNQPQHF
cdr3_nt: TGTGCCAGCAGTTACCCACGTGACAGACAGGGAGGCAATCAGCCCCAGCATTTT
j_call: TRBJ1-5
v_call: TRBV6-2/TRBV6-3
d_call: TRBD1
clone_size: many

cdr3_aa: CATEWGLAGGEQFF
cdr3_nt: TGTGCCACTGAGTGGGGACTAGCGGGAGGAGAGCAGTTCTTC
j_call: TRBJ2-1
v_call: TRBV7-9
d_call: TRBD2
clone_size: few

cdr3_aa: CASSWTSGGAGELFF
cdr3_nt: TGTGCCAGCAGCTGGACTAGCGGGGGGGCCGGGGAGCTGTTTTTT
j_call: TRBJ2-2
v_call: TRBV11-2
d_call: TRBD2
clone_size: many

cdr3_aa: CASSQGRGLGAADHTGELFF
cdr3_nt: TGCGCCAGCAGCCAAGGTCGGGGGCTCGGGGCAGCGGACCACACCGGGGAGCTGTTTTTT
j_call: TRBJ2-2
v_call: TRBV4-1
d_call: NA
clone_size: NA

cdr3_aa: CASSVATGSLFGEQFF
cdr3_nt: TGTGCCAGCAGCGTAGCTACAGGGTCCCTCTTTGGGGAGCAGTTCTTC
j_call: TRBJ2-1
v_call: TRBV9
d_call: NA
clone_size: few

cdr3_aa: CASSIQTTGVWSNQPQHF
cdr3_nt: TGTGCCAGCAGTATCCAAACTACAGGGGTGTGGAGCAATCAGCCCCAGCATTTT
j_call: TRBJ1-5
v_call: TRBV28
d_call: TRBD1
clone_size: NA

cdr3_aa: CATSRRDTFGHEQFF
cdr3_nt: TGTGCCACCAGCAGACGGGACACCTTCGGCCATGAGCAGTTCTTC
j_call: TRBJ2-1
v_call: TRBV15
d_call: NA
clone_size: many

cdr3_aa: CRVDRAIGNQPQHF
cdr3_nt: TGCAGGGTTGACAGGGCGATCGGCAATCAGCCCCAGCATTTT
j_call: TRBJ1-5
v_call: TRBV29-1
d_call: TRBD1
clone_size: NA